Listed below are T cell receptor beta chains from one sample, sequenced in a study of blood T cell repertoires in COVID-19. Measured with immunoSEQ multiplex PCR; TCRdb has only the in-frame clones, and not every one. The repertoire holds about 36,000 clones, about 85% seen once, with 13% to 15% in the top ten. Material for sequencing was peripheral blood. These receptors originate from a human donor in a cohort sampled during active COVID-19. Both conserved end residues are part of each CDR3. D genes are given only for firm matches. A row's size may be missing; if present it is once, few, many or a size class.

v_call	d_call	clone_size	j_call	cdr3_nt	cdr3_aa
TRBV6-5	NA	few	TRBJ1-6	TGTGCCAGCAGTCTAGGCTCCTATAATTCACCCCTCCACTTT	CASSLGSYNSPLHF
TRBV28	TRBD1	NA	TRBJ1-2	TGTGCCAGCAGTTTAACAGGGGTGTACTATGGCTACACCTTC	CASSLTGVYYGYTF
TRBV4-3	NA	NA	TRBJ2-2	TGCGCCAGCAGCCAAGGGCAGGGTGGGGTTACCGGGGAGCTGTTTTTT	CASSQGQGGVTGELFF
TRBV5-4	NA	NA	TRBJ1-4	TGTGCCAGCAGCTTCGATCTGGTGGGGGGAGATGAAAAACTGTTTTTT	CASSFDLVGGDEKLFF
TRBV3-1/TRBV3-2	NA	NA	TRBJ1-3	TGTGCCAGCAGCCAAGATGGCAGGCGAATCTCTGGAAACACCATATATTTT	CASSQDGRRISGNTIYF
TRBV6-6	NA	NA	TRBJ2-1	TGTGCCAGCAGTTATCAGGCCACTTACAATGAGCAGTTCTTC	CASSYQATYNEQFF
TRBV19	TRBD1	NA	TRBJ2-1	TGTGCCAGTAGTCCCACAGGGGCGAACAATGAGCAGTTCTTC	CASSPTGANNEQFF
TRBV5-1	TRBD2	NA	TRBJ2-2	TGCGCCAGCAGCTTTGATCCTAGCGGGGTTCCGAACACCGGGGAGCTGTTTTTT	CASSFDPSGVPNTGELFF
TRBV7-8	NA	NA	TRBJ2-2	TGTGCCAGCAGCTTTGGGAGACCCGCGGTCACCGGGGAGCTGTTTTTT	CASSFGRPAVTGELFF
TRBV7-9	NA	NA	TRBJ2-7	TGTGCCAGCAGCTTAGGGAGCGGCCCGGGTCCCTACGAGCAGTACTTC	CASSLGSGPGPYEQYF
TRBV27	TRBD1	NA	TRBJ1-5	TGTGCCAGCAGTTTGAGTACAGGGGGGATGCAGCCCCAGCATTTT	CASSLSTGGMQPQHF
TRBV5-6	NA	NA	TRBJ1-1	TGTGCCAGCAGCTTGGATCCAGGGGAGGGGACTGAAGCTTTCTTT	CASSLDPGEGTEAFF
TRBV21-1	NA	NA	TRBJ2-2	TGTGCCGCTTTGGGACACCTAAACACCGGGGAGCTGTTTTTT	CAALGHLNTGELFF
TRBV24-1	NA	NA	TRBJ1-3	TGTGCCACCAGTGACCACCGGGGGGTTGGAAACACCATATATTTT	CATSDHRGVGNTIYF
TRBV27	NA	NA	TRBJ1-6	TGTGCCAGCAGTCCGGGACAAGTTTCATACTCACCCCTCCACTTT	CASSPGQVSYSPLHF
TRBV4-2	TRBD2	NA	TRBJ2-5	TGTGCCAGCAGCCAAGAGCGGGGGGGCCAAGAGACCCAGTACTTC	CASSQERGGQETQYF
TRBV6-1	TRBD1	NA	TRBJ1-5	TGTGCCAGCAGTGGGTTTTTGGACAGGGGAAGAAATCAGCCCCAGCATTTT	CASSGFLDRGRNQPQHF
TRBV28	NA	once	TRBJ2-2	TGTGCCAGCAGTCCCAAGACAGGGAGGACCGGGGAGCTGTTTTTT	CASSPKTGRTGELFF
TRBV28	NA	NA	TRBJ1-2	TGTGCCAGCAGTCCTTTCAGCTATGGCTACACCTTC	CASSPFSYGYTF
TRBV11-2	NA	few	TRBJ1-2	TGTGCCAGCAGCTTAGACGCGGTTGGCTACACCTTC	CASSLDAVGYTF
TRBV7-8	TRBD2	NA	TRBJ2-7	TGTGCCAGCAGCTCCATATGGCGGGGGGGCTCGTTATCCCTCGAGCAGTACTTC	CASSSIWRGGSLSLEQYF
TRBV4-2	NA	NA	TRBJ2-2	TGTGCCAGCAGCCAAGTAAGCGGCGCGGGCACCGGGGAGCTGTTTTTT	CASSQVSGAGTGELFF
TRBV12-3/TRBV12-4	NA	once	TRBJ1-2	TGTGCCAGCAGTTTAGACAGGGAGAATGGCTACACCTTC	CASSLDRENGYTF
TRBV6-6	TRBD1	NA	TRBJ1-1	TGTGCCAGCAGTCGCTCTTCGACAGGGCTGAACACTGAAGCTTTCTTT	CASSRSSTGLNTEAFF
TRBV7-3	NA	NA	TRBJ2-1	TGTGCCAGCAGCCCCACAGTGGACTACAATGAGCAGTTCTTC	CASSPTVDYNEQFF
TRBV7-2	NA	NA	TRBJ2-5	TGTGCCAGCAGCTTGGGCTTCGACGGGGGGACCCAGTACTTC	CASSLGFDGGTQYF
TRBV9	TRBD1	NA	TRBJ1-2	TGTGCCAGCAGCGTAGACGGACAGGGGTATGGCTACACCTTC	CASSVDGQGYGYTF
TRBV2	NA	few	TRBJ1-5	TGTGCCAGCTTCATAGGAGGTACGAGCAATCAGCCCCAGCATTTT	CASFIGGTSNQPQHF
TRBV30	TRBD2	NA	TRBJ2-3	TGTGCCTGGACGGGAGGGGATACGCAGTATTTT	CAWTGGDTQYF
TRBV19	NA	NA	TRBJ2-3	TGTGCCAGTAGAAGGGGGGGGGTCACAGATACGCAGTATTTT	CASRRGGVTDTQYF
TRBV30	NA	NA	TRBJ2-3	TGTGCCTGGAATGAGGACAGTAGTGCGTATTTT	CAWNEDSSAYF
TRBV27	NA	once	TRBJ1-2	TGTGCCAGTCGCGGGGCCTTAGGAGGCTACACCTTC	CASRGALGGYTF
TRBV6-1	TRBD1	NA	TRBJ1-6	TGTGCCAGCAGTGAGACAGGGGGTGGTTCACCCCTCCACTTT	CASSETGGGSPLHF
TRBV5-4	TRBD1	NA	TRBJ2-7	TGTGCCAGCACCAGACAGGGGGCGGGGGAGCAGTACTTC	CASTRQGAGEQYF
TRBV4-1	NA	NA	TRBJ2-5	TGCGCCAGCAGCCAAGAGGGCGGGACTGAAGAGACCCAGTACTTC	CASSQEGGTEETQYF
TRBV6-2/TRBV6-3	TRBD2	NA	TRBJ2-5	TGTGCCAGCAGTGTCCGACTAGCGGGACAGTACCAAGAGACCCAGTACTTC	CASSVRLAGQYQETQYF
TRBV7-3	NA	NA	TRBJ1-1	TGTGCCAGCAGCGCGGGGACGAACACTGAAGCTTTCTTT	CASSAGTNTEAFF
TRBV12-5	TRBD2	NA	TRBJ2-7	TGTGCTAGTGGTTTGGTTATCGGGAGGGGGGGCTCCTACGAGCAGTACTTC	CASGLVIGRGGSYEQYF
TRBV5-6	NA	NA	TRBJ1-3	TGTGCCAGCAGCCCCAAAACCAGGGATTTAATGACTGGAAACACCATATATTTT	CASSPKTRDLMTGNTIYF
TRBV9	TRBD2	NA	TRBJ2-1	TGTGCCAGCAGCGTAGTAGCTAGCGGGGGGGTCAATGAGCAGTTCTTC	CASSVVASGGVNEQFF
TRBV2	NA	NA	TRBJ1-1	TGTGCCAGCACAGGCCAAGGGGGAGGGCATACTGAAGCTTTCTTT	CASTGQGGGHTEAFF
TRBV7-7	NA	NA	TRBJ2-5	TGTGCTAGCAGCTTAGCGGTGGCGGGAATCCAAGAGACCCAGTACTTC	CASSLAVAGIQETQYF
TRBV20-1	TRBD1	few	TRBJ1-1	TGCAGTGCCGACAGGGCGCGCCGCGCTTTCTTT	CSADRARRAFF
TRBV6-2/TRBV6-3	NA	NA	TRBJ2-2	TGTGCCAGCAGTTACCGGGTCCTCACCGGGGAGCTGTTTTTT	CASSYRVLTGELFF
TRBV20-1	NA	NA	TRBJ2-7	TGCAGTGCTAGTCCTCTTGGACGGAGGCTATTTTACTACGAGCAGTACTTC	CSASPLGRRLFYYEQYF
TRBV6-6	NA	few	TRBJ2-2	TGTGCCAGCAGCACATGGGGGGCGAACACCGGGGAGCTGTTTTTT	CASSTWGANTGELFF
TRBV6-2/TRBV6-3	NA	NA	TRBJ1-2	TGTGCCAGCAGTTATGTTCGACAGACGACAAAACTTAACTATGGCTACACCTTC	CASSYVRQTTKLNYGYTF